Following are 22 T cell receptor beta chains from one sample sequenced in a study of metastatic and nonmetastatic thyroid tumors. Treatment of any kind had been given to no patient before thyroid surgery. Via MiXCR, TCRdb re-called the PCR reads. Of about 42,000 clones in the sample, around 10% were seen once. Sequenced sample: blood. These receptors were taken from a male donor with papillary thyroid cancer or a benign thyroid nodule (not recorded which). Some clones in this sample may be carry-over from other donors' samples.

This clone was counted many times. The chain couples TRBV24-1 to TRBJ1-2, with D possibly matching TRBD1 (5 bases). Trimming took off 9 bases at V and 2 bases at J, with 9 bases between the two ends. The CDR3 has 12 residues. The germline V gene has CDR1 KGHDR and CDR2 SFDVKD. CDR3 nucleotides: TGTGCCACCCTCGACAGCAACTATGGCTACACCTTC. Translation gives CATLDSNYGYTF.

On this clone: This may be a read error, as it is one base from a much larger clone. The rearrangement joins TRBV2 to TRBJ2-1; D gene unclear. There are 10 residues in the CDR3. Germline V lookup: CDR1 SNHLY, CDR2 FYNNEI. V gave up 10 bases and J gave up 9 bases, with 10 bases separating them. CDR3: CAIKWGEQFF. In DNA form, the CDR3 reads TGTGCCATTAAATGGGGTGAGCAGTTCTTC.

In its sample, this clone was seen many times. The J gene is TRBJ2-1, the V gene TRBV10-3; perhaps TRBD1 as D (5 bases). This CDR3 has 15 amino acids. The V and J ends lost 6 bases and 5 bases respectively, with 17 bases between them. Germline-derived CDR1 and CDR2 are ENHRY and SYGVKD. CDR3 coding DNA: TGTGCCATCAGCGACAGCCGAACGTCAAACAATGAGCAGTTCTTC. Amino acids: CAISDSRTSNNEQFF.

The table lists this clone with a count of one. A much larger clone differs from this one at a single base, so this may be a read error. This chain joins TRBV14 and TRBJ2-7; possibly TRBD1 for D (6 bases). The CDR3 consists of 13 residues. CDR1 is SGHDN, CDR2 FVKESK, per germline. V lost 4 bases and J 7 bases, leaving 14 bases between the germline ends. DNA for the CDR3: TGTGCCAGCAGCCGGGACACCATGGTGGAGCAGTACTTC. Translation gives CASSRDTMVEQYF.

This chain joins TRBV30 and TRBJ1-6, with D possibly TRBD1 on 6 matching bases. There are 13 residues in the CDR3. The germline V and J ends were trimmed by 2 bases and 10 bases, with 12 bases remaining between them. Germline values: CDR1 GTSNPN, CDR2 SVGIG (reference sequence). The CDR3 spells CAWSLHGGSPLHF. CDR3 in DNA: TGTGCCTGGAGTTTACATGGGGGCTCACCCCTCCACTTT.

This clone was recorded at least ten times. The chain has TRBV6-2 or TRBV6-3 and TRBJ2-1; 8 nucleotides align to TRBD1. V lost 6 bases and J lost 3; bases outside the gene matches: 10. Germline-derived CDR1 and CDR2 are MNHEY and SVGEGT. The CDR3 is made up of 16 amino acids. In nucleotides, the CDR3 is TGTGCCAGCAGGCAGTACCAGGGGGCCGTCTACAATGAGCAGTTCTTC. It encodes CASRQYQGAVYNEQFF.

This clone was seen at least ten times. The genes are TRBV5-1 and TRBJ1-3; perhaps TRBD1 as D (5 bases). V was shortened by 4 bases and J by 0 bases, with 11 bases between the two germline ends. CDR3 size: 15 residues. Germline V gene data show CDR1 as SGHRS and CDR2 as YFSETQ. CDR3 sequence: CASSGPGHSGNTIYF. As DNA, the CDR3 is TGCGCCAGCAGCGGCCCGGGGCACTCTGGAAACACCATATATTTT.

This clone was seen repeatedly, ten times or more. The sample contains more than one DNA sequence encoding this CDR3. V and J are TRBV5-1 and TRBJ2-3; TRBD2 aligns across 9 bases. Germline V lookup: CDR1 SGHRS, CDR2 YFSETQ. Germline trimming cut 0 bases from V and 7 bases from J; bases unmatched to any gene: 9. The CDR3 extends over 16 amino acids. The CDR3 DNA follows: TGCGCCAGCAGCTTGGGACTAGCGGTGGGAGAGCATACGCAGTATTTT. This translates into CASSLGLAVGEHTQYF.

This clone came up a few times. The chain carries TRBV29-1 and TRBJ1-1, with TRBD1 identical over 7 bases. This CDR3 is built from 13 residues. The V gene's germline CDR1 is SQVTM and CDR2 ANQGSEA. J gave up 5 bases and V 5 bases, and 8 bases lay outside the gene matches. The CDR3 is CSVTETGRTEAFF. The DNA of the CDR3 is TGCAGCGTTACCGAGACAGGGAGGACTGAAGCTTTCTTT. Variable domain in full (rest from reference TRBV29-1 and TRBJ1-1): SAVISQKPSRDICQRGTSLTIQCQVDSQVTMMFWYRQQPGQSLTLIATANQGSEATYESGFVIDKFPISRPNLTFSTLTVSNMSPEDSSIYLCSVTETGRTEAFFGQGTRLTVV.

The sample holds many counts of this clone. The V call is TRBV30, the J call TRBJ1-4; a weak D match, TRBD1 (5 bases). Germline assignment: CDR1 GTSNPN and CDR2 SVGIG (reference sequence). V shed 3 bases and J shed 0 bases, with 14 bases lying between them. The CDR3 spans 16 residues. The CDR3 nucleotides read TGTGCCTGGAGGGAGGCAGGGAGAGCAACTAATGAAAAACTGTTTTTT. It encodes CAWREAGRATNEKLFF.

This clone has at least ten counts. This chain connects TRBV2 to TRBJ1-2; 9 positions agree with TRBD1. From germline, CDR1 is SNHLY and CDR2 FYNNEI. CDR3 length: 16 amino acids. V dropped 6 bases and J dropped 0; count of bases not matched to a gene: 8. CDR3 loop: CASRWTGAGANYGYTF. In DNA, the CDR3 is TGTGCCAGCAGATGGACAGGGGCAGGTGCTAACTATGGCTACACCTTC.

This clone was picked up many times. V usage is TRBV20-1 and J usage is TRBJ2-3, with TRBD1 as a possible D gene (6 bases). Germline V CDR1 and CDR2: DFQATT, SNEGSKA (reference sequence). The CDR3 is 15 residues long. The V and J ends lost 6 bases and 0 bases respectively, with 16 bases between them. The CDR3 spells CSADNSQGSTDTQYF. Written as DNA, the CDR3 is TGCAGTGCCGACAACTCGCAGGGGAGCACAGATACGCAGTATTTT.

This clone has a count of ten or more. This chain uses TRBV20-1 with TRBJ2-7; a weak D match, TRBD1 (6 bases). The CDR3 contains 14 residues. From germline, CDR1 is DFQATT and CDR2 SNEGSKA (reference sequence). The V end was cut by 0 bases, the J end by 3 bases, with 12 bases between. CDR3 sequence: CSARDLDRLYEQYF. The CDR3 nucleotides are TGCAGTGCTAGAGATCTGGACAGACTCTACGAGCAGTACTTC.

This clone was seen repeatedly, ten times or more. The rearrangement uses TRBV20-1 and TRBJ1-2; weak D call: TRBD1 (5 bases). Germline loops: CDR1 DFQATT, CDR2 SNEGSKA (reference sequence). The CDR3 has 13 residues. V was trimmed by 5 bases and J by 4 bases, leaving 14 bases between them. The CDR3 reads CSAGTGPLYGYTF. In DNA, the CDR3 is TGCAGTGCTGGCACAGGACCGCTCTATGGCTACACCTTC.

This clone has ten or more counts. The chain recombines TRBV7-9 with TRBJ1-1; possible D gene TRBD1, 6 bases. The V gene lost 5 bases and the J gene lost 4 bases, with 8 bases spanning the gap. Germline CDR1 and CDR2: SEHNR and FQNEAQ (reference sequence). The CDR3 loop spans 12 amino acids. The CDR3 DNA reads TGTGCCAGCAGCCGACAGGTCACTGAAGCTTTCTTT. This sequence encodes CASSRQVTEAFF.

This clone appeared a single time. The chain is built from TRBV20-1 and TRBJ1-2; perhaps TRBD1 as D (6 bases). The germline gives CDR1 DFQATT, CDR2 SNEGSKA (reference sequence). This CDR3 is built from 13 residues. Trimming took off 3 bases at V and 6 bases at J, with 14 bases between the two ends. CDR3 protein: CSASPIGGHGYTF. In DNA form, the CDR3 reads TGCAGTGCTAGCCCCATCGGGGGCCATGGCTACACCTTC.

This clone was observed at least ten times. The genes are TRBV5-1 and TRBJ2-6; TRBD2 is a possible D gene (5 bases). The CDR3 runs 16 residues. The V end lost 7 bases, the J end lost 2 bases, and 16 bases lay between the germline ends. Germline V gene lookup returns CDR1 SGHRS and CDR2 YFSETQ. The CDR3 loop is CASFVPDSAGANVLTF. The CDR3, as DNA: TGCGCCAGCTTCGTTCCGGATAGCGCTGGGGCCAACGTCCTGACTTTC.

A word on this clone: The CDR3 does not close with the conserved phenylalanine or tryptophan, likely indicating a read error. The V gene is TRBV19, the J gene TRBJ1-6, with D possibly being TRBD1 (5 bases). The CDR3 spans 17 residues. Germline CDR1 reads LNHDA; CDR2 reads SQIVND (reference sequence). This CDR3 reads CASSIDPGLPYNSALHL. The CDR3 nucleotides are TGTGCCAGTAGTATAGACCCGGGACTGCCGTATAATTCAGCCCTCCACCTT.

This clone showed up many times. The chain has TRBV28 and TRBJ1-3; no definite D call. This CDR3 comprises 15 residues. Trimming pared 6 bases from V and 0 bases from J, leaving 12 bases between. In germline, CDR1 is MDHEN, CDR2 SYDVKM. As DNA, the CDR3 is TGTGCCAGCAGAGAGGACGGATACTCTGGAAACACCATATATTTT. Translated, it gives CASREDGYSGNTIYF.

This clone was seen repeatedly, ten times or more. The chain employs TRBV19 and TRBJ2-3, with D perhaps TRBD2 (5 bases). V was trimmed by 7 bases and J by 1 base, leaving 12 bases between them. From germline, CDR1 is LNHDA and CDR2 SQIVND (reference sequence). The CDR3 length is 14 residues. The CDR3 DNA is TGTGCCAGTACCTTTTTGGGAGGCACAGATACGCAGTATTTT. It translates to CASTFLGGTDTQYF.

This clone was picked up many times. The rearrangement joins TRBV19 to TRBJ1-4, with TRBD1 matching over 9 bases. CDR1 and CDR2 (germline): LNHDA, SQIVND (reference sequence). This CDR3 contains 15 residues. With V trimmed by 8 bases and J by 6 bases, 10 bases remained unmatched. For the CDR3, the DNA is TGTGCCAGTGGGGGACAGGGAGCCGGAGATGAAAAACTGTTTTTT. It yields the protein CASGGQGAGDEKLFF. Combining the CDR3 with reference TRBV19 and TRBJ1-4 gives the whole variable domain DGGITQSPKYLFRKEGQNVTLSCEQNLNHDAMYWYRQDPGQGLRLIYYSQIVNDFQKGDIAEGYSVSREKKESFPLTVTSAQKNPTAFYLCASGGQGAGDEKLFFGSGTQLSVL.

This clone was seen at least ten times. Distinct nucleotide sequences in the sample also encode this CDR3. The chain has TRBV28 and TRBJ1-1; no definite D call. Germline V gives CDR1 MDHEN, CDR2 SYDVKM. The CDR3 has 16 amino acids. The ends were cut back, 4 bases at V and 0 bases at J, with 15 bases in the middle. This CDR3 reads CASSSTRSAMNTEAFF. In DNA form, the CDR3 reads TGTGCCAGCAGTTCAACACGGAGTGCTATGAACACTGAAGCTTTCTTT.